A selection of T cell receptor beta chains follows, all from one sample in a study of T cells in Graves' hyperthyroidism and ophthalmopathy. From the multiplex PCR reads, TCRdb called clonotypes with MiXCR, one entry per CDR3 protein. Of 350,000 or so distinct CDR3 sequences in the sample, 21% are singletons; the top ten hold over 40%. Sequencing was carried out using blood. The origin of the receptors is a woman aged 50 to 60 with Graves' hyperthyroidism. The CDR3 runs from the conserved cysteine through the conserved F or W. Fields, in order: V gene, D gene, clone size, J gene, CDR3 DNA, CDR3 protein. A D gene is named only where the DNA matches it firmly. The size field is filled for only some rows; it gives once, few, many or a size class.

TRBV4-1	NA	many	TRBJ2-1	TGCGCCAGCAGCCAAGCCGGGGGGCACGCCGAGCAGTTCTTC	CASSQAGGHAEQFF
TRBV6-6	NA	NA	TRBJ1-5	TGTGCCAGCAGTTACTGGGCAGTTTATAGCAATCAGCCCCAGCATTTT	CASSYWAVYSNQPQHF
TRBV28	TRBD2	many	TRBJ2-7	TGTGCCAGCAGTCCCGCCGGGACTAGCGGAAGATACGAGCAGTACTTC	CASSPAGTSGRYEQYF
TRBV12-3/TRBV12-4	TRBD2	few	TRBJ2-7	TGTGCCAGCAGCCAACGTGGGCGGGAGATGAGCTACGAGCAGTACTTC	CASSQRGREMSYEQYF
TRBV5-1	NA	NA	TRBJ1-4	TGCGCCAGCAGCACCGCCGGGGGACCTGAAAAACTGTTTTTT	CASSTAGGPEKLFF
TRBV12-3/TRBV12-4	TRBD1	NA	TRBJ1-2	TGTGCCAGCAGTGTAACCGGGACAGGGGGCCTCCTCGGCTACACCTTC	CASSVTGTGGLLGYTF
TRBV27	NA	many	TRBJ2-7	TGTGCCAGCAGTTTGGACTTCTCTCACGAGCAGTACTTC	CASSLDFSHEQYF
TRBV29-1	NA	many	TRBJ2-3	TGCAGCGTTGAAGACGGAACAGATACGCAGTATTTT	CSVEDGTDTQYF
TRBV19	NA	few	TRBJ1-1	TGTGCCAGTAGTATGAGTGTACAGGGGAACACTGAAGCTTTCTTT	CASSMSVQGNTEAFF
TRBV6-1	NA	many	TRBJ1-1	TGTGCCAGCAAGGGGGTTTCCAATTGGAACACTGAAGCTTTCTTT	CASKGVSNWNTEAFF
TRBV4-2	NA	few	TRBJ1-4	TGTGCCAGCAGCCAAGCTAGAGCGGAGACTAATGAAAAACTGTTTTTT	CASSQARAETNEKLFF
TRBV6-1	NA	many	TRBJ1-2	TGTGCCAGCACCCCGTACGGGGGCTATGGCTACACCTTC	CASTPYGGYGYTF
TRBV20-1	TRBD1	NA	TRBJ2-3	TGCAGTGCTAGGGGCCCGGACAGGGAGCAGTATTTT	CSARGPDREQYF
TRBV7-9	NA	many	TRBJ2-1	TGTGCCAGCAGCTCAAAGTGGAATGAGCAGTTCTTC	CASSSKWNEQFF
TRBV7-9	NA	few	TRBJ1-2	TGTGCCAGCAGCTTAGAGTCCGGGGGCTATGGCTACACCTTC	CASSLESGGYGYTF
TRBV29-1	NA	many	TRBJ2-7	TGCAGCGTTGAAGTCCCCGAGACCTACGAGCAGTACTTC	CSVEVPETYEQYF
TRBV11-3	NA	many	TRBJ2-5	TGTGCCAGCAGCTTAGATGGGGAGACCCAGTACTTC	CASSLDGETQYF
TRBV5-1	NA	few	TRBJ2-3	TGCGCCAGCAGCTTGGTGGTAGCGCAGAGCACAGATACGCAGTATTTT	CASSLVVAQSTDTQYF
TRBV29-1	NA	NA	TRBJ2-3	TGCAGCGTTGAAATGGGAAGCACAGATACGCAGTATTTT	CSVEMGSTDTQYF
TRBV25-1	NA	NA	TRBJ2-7	TGTGCCAGCACCGGGTCTCCTCGGTACGAGCAGTACTTC	CASTGSPRYEQYF
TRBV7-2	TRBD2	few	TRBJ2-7	TGTGCCAGCAGCTCCTTTAGCGGGAGGAACGAGCAGTACTTC	CASSSFSGRNEQYF
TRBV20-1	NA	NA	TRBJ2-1	TGCAGTGCTATACTAGGCTACAATGAGCAGTTCTTC	CSAILGYNEQFF
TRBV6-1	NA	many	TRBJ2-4	TGTGCCAGCAGTCCCGGAGGGGCCAAAAACATTCAGTACTTC	CASSPGGAKNIQYF
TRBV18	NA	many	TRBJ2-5	TGTGCCAGCTCACCAGAGACAGTGGGGGAGACCCAGTACTTC	CASSPETVGETQYF
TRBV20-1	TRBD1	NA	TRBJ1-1	TGCAGTGCTGACACAGGGGGAGGGAACACTGAAGCTTTCTTT	CSADTGGGNTEAFF
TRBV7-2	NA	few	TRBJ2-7	TGTGCCAGCCGCGCAAGAGGGTCCCCATCTTACGAGCAGTACTTC	CASRARGSPSYEQYF
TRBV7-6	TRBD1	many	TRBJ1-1	TGTGCCAGCAGCCTCCGGGACAGGGGGGTCGCTGAAGCTTTCTTT	CASSLRDRGVAEAFF